This TCR beta chain was sequenced for a study of blood T cell repertoires in COVID-19. Study details: The samples span acute and convalescent COVID-19 from the United States, Italy and Spain. T cells, B-cell-depleted T cells, or PBMCs provided the cDNA or gDNA that served as material.

In the original workflow: For nucleated cells, counts were estimated from reference gene primer amplification. Sequenced by immunoSEQ multiplex PCR; TCRdb stores in-frame clones only, minus some. That table furnishes V, J and clone size, whereas the DNA furnished D and trimming. The sample yields hundreds of thousands of clones, around 90% seen once. From germline, CDR1 is SGHTA and CDR2 FQGNSA. CDR3 size: 14 residues. V shed 5 bases, J shed 8 bases, and the junction held 10 bases outside the gene matches. Specimen: peripheral blood. The rearrangement links TRBV7-2 to TRBJ2-3, with TRBD2 identical over 7 bases. This TCR was recovered from a woman in her twenties or thirties with acute or convalescent COVID-19. DNA of the CDR3: TGTGCCAGCAGCCCCAGGGCCGGGGAGGGTACGCAGTATTTT. Its protein product is CASSPRAGEGTQYF.